Listed below are T cell receptor beta chains from one sample, sequenced in a study of T cells after yellow fever vaccination. A single record per CDR3 protein comes from TCRdb applying MiXCR to the 5' RACE reads. Seen here are around 120,000 distinct CDR3 sequences, about 7.2% observed once, and the top ten hold approximately 2.7%. The source was CD4+ T cells sorted from PBMCs, collected more than 35 days after the first yellow fever vaccination. Receptors originate from a man younger than 30 who received the YFV17D yellow fever vaccine. CDR3s include the opening cysteine and the closing phenylalanine or tryptophan. The order of the fields is CDR3 DNA, CDR3 protein, D gene, V gene, clone size, J gene. The D gene is left open where the match is weak. Not all rows give a size; the values are once, few, many and, for expanded clones, a class.

cdr3_nt: TGTGCCAGCAGCGGCCCTAGCGTAGATACGCAGTATTTT
cdr3_aa: CASSGPSVDTQYF
d_call: .
v_call: TRBV9
clone_size: many
j_call: TRBJ2-3

cdr3_nt: TGCGCCAGCAGCTTGGACCTAGCTACTAGCTCCTACAATGAGCAGTTCTTC
cdr3_aa: CASSLDLATSSYNEQFF
d_call: .
v_call: TRBV5-1
clone_size: few
j_call: TRBJ2-1

cdr3_nt: TGCGCCAGCAGCCGAACGTTAGTCCCAGATACGCAGTATTTT
cdr3_aa: CASSRTLVPDTQYF
d_call: .
v_call: TRBV5-1
clone_size: few
j_call: TRBJ2-3

cdr3_nt: TGTGCCAGCAGCTTAGGACAGGGCCCTAAAGGCTACACCTTC
cdr3_aa: CASSLGQGPKGYTF
d_call: TRBD1
v_call: TRBV7-2
clone_size: many
j_call: TRBJ1-2

cdr3_nt: TGTGCCAGCAGCAGAGACCGTTTCAATGAGCAGTTCTTC
cdr3_aa: CASSRDRFNEQFF
d_call: .
v_call: TRBV7-3
clone_size: few
j_call: TRBJ2-1

cdr3_nt: TGTGCCAGCTCACCACGCCAGGGCACTAATGAAAAACTGTTTTTT
cdr3_aa: CASSPRQGTNEKLFF
d_call: .
v_call: TRBV18
clone_size: many
j_call: TRBJ1-4

cdr3_nt: TGTGCCAGCAGCTTGCACCTGACTAGCGGGGACGGGGCCCAGTACTTC
cdr3_aa: CASSLHLTSGDGAQYF
d_call: TRBD2
v_call: TRBV7-2
clone_size: many
j_call: TRBJ2-5

cdr3_nt: TGTGCCAGCAGTGAATATGGGGGAAGGGAGACCCAGTACTTC
cdr3_aa: CASSEYGGRETQYF
d_call: .
v_call: TRBV2
clone_size: .
j_call: TRBJ2-5

cdr3_nt: TGCGCCAGCAGCTTTTGGGACAGGGGAGCAGATACGCAGTATTTT
cdr3_aa: CASSFWDRGADTQYF
d_call: TRBD1
v_call: TRBV5-1
clone_size: many
j_call: TRBJ2-3

cdr3_nt: TGTGCCAGCAGTGCTTCAGGGGAAACTGAAGCTTTCTTT
cdr3_aa: CASSASGETEAFF
d_call: .
v_call: TRBV12-3/TRBV12-4
clone_size: many
j_call: TRBJ1-1

cdr3_nt: TGCAGTGCTAGGGGGTGGACAGGGGTCCACGAGCAGTACTTC
cdr3_aa: CSARGWTGVHEQYF
d_call: TRBD1
v_call: TRBV20-1
clone_size: many
j_call: TRBJ2-7

cdr3_nt: TGCGCCAGCAGCACCGGGCGGGGGGGGAACACTGAAGCTTTCTTT
cdr3_aa: CASSTGRGGNTEAFF
d_call: .
v_call: TRBV5-1
clone_size: many
j_call: TRBJ1-1

cdr3_nt: TGTGCCAGCAGTACGTCTGGGAGGACAGATACGCAGTATTTT
cdr3_aa: CASSTSGRTDTQYF
d_call: .
v_call: TRBV12-3/TRBV12-4
clone_size: many
j_call: TRBJ2-3

cdr3_nt: TGTGCCAGCACCCTAGGTGCAGGGTCTCAGCCCCAGCATTTT
cdr3_aa: CASTLGAGSQPQHF
d_call: .
v_call: TRBV12-3/TRBV12-4
clone_size: many
j_call: TRBJ1-5

cdr3_nt: TGCGCCAGCAGCCTCGGGACTAGCAGTGAGACCCAGTACTTC
cdr3_aa: CASSLGTSSETQYF
d_call: TRBD2
v_call: TRBV5-1
clone_size: many
j_call: TRBJ2-5

cdr3_nt: TGTGCCAGCAACTTGGGACTGTCCAATGAGCAGTTCTTC
cdr3_aa: CASNLGLSNEQFF
d_call: .
v_call: TRBV11-2
clone_size: .
j_call: TRBJ2-1

cdr3_nt: TGCAGTGCTACGGGGACAGGGGCCTATGGCTACACCTTC
cdr3_aa: CSATGTGAYGYTF
d_call: TRBD1
v_call: TRBV20-1
clone_size: many
j_call: TRBJ1-2

cdr3_nt: TGCAGTGCTACCGGGGGGGCTGCAGATACGCAGTATTTT
cdr3_aa: CSATGGAADTQYF
d_call: TRBD2
v_call: TRBV20-1
clone_size: many
j_call: TRBJ2-3

cdr3_nt: TGCAGTGCATCCGGGACACCGAACACCGGGGAGCTGTTTTTT
cdr3_aa: CSASGTPNTGELFF
d_call: .
v_call: TRBV20-1
clone_size: many
j_call: TRBJ2-2

cdr3_nt: TGCAGTGCTAGTAAGGGGCTCAATAATTCACCCCTCCACTTT
cdr3_aa: CSASKGLNNSPLHF
d_call: .
v_call: TRBV20-1
clone_size: .
j_call: TRBJ1-6

cdr3_nt: TGCGCCAGCAGCTTCACAGTCGGGTTGGGCACTGAAGCTTTCTTT
cdr3_aa: CASSFTVGLGTEAFF
d_call: .
v_call: TRBV5-1
clone_size: many
j_call: TRBJ1-1

cdr3_nt: TGTGCCAGCAGCCCCCCGGGCAGACAAGAGACCCAGTACTTC
cdr3_aa: CASSPPGRQETQYF
d_call: .
v_call: TRBV7-2
clone_size: few
j_call: TRBJ2-5

cdr3_nt: TGCGCCAGCAGCCAGGTAGCCGGGACACCTACCAGCGAGCAGTACTTC
cdr3_aa: CASSQVAGTPTSEQYF
d_call: .
v_call: TRBV4-3
clone_size: many
j_call: TRBJ2-7

cdr3_nt: TGTGCCAGCAGCTTGCAGGGGGGAACCAAAGCTTTCTTT
cdr3_aa: CASSLQGGTKAFF
d_call: TRBD1
v_call: TRBV7-2
clone_size: many
j_call: TRBJ1-1

cdr3_nt: TGTGCCAGCAGCTTAGACAGAGCCCACATGAACACTGAAGCTTTCTTT
cdr3_aa: CASSLDRAHMNTEAFF
d_call: .
v_call: TRBV7-2
clone_size: many
j_call: TRBJ1-1

cdr3_nt: TGTGCCAGCAGTCCCCCGGGACGACGGTCGGAGACCCAGTACTTC
cdr3_aa: CASSPPGRRSETQYF
d_call: .
v_call: TRBV28
clone_size: many
j_call: TRBJ2-5

cdr3_nt: TGTGCCAGCAGCCAGGCAGGGTCCGGAAACACCATATATTTT
cdr3_aa: CASSQAGSGNTIYF
d_call: .
v_call: TRBV7-9
clone_size: many
j_call: TRBJ1-3

cdr3_nt: TGCGCCAGCAGCTTGGCCTGGCAGGGGAATTCACCCCTCCACTTT
cdr3_aa: CASSLAWQGNSPLHF
d_call: .
v_call: TRBV5-1
clone_size: many
j_call: TRBJ1-6

cdr3_nt: TGCAGTGCTTCACACACTAGCTTAATGAGCACAGATACGCAGTATTTT
cdr3_aa: CSASHTSLMSTDTQYF
d_call: .
v_call: TRBV20-1
clone_size: many
j_call: TRBJ2-3

cdr3_nt: TGTGCCAGCAGCAACACCGGGGACAGGACTCACTATGGCTACACCTTC
cdr3_aa: CASSNTGDRTHYGYTF
d_call: TRBD1
v_call: TRBV7-2
clone_size: many
j_call: TRBJ1-2

cdr3_nt: TGTGCCAGCACCCACGGGCGTATTAATGAAAAACTGTTTTTT
cdr3_aa: CASTHGRINEKLFF
d_call: .
v_call: TRBV7-2
clone_size: many
j_call: TRBJ1-4

cdr3_nt: TGTGCCAGCAGCGGACTAGCGGGGTACACAGATACGCAGTATTTT
cdr3_aa: CASSGLAGYTDTQYF
d_call: TRBD2
v_call: TRBV6-2/TRBV6-3
clone_size: many
j_call: TRBJ2-3

cdr3_nt: TGCGCCAGCAGCGCCCGAGGAGGCGGGAACACAGATACGCAGTATTTT
cdr3_aa: CASSARGGGNTDTQYF
d_call: .
v_call: TRBV5-1
clone_size: many
j_call: TRBJ2-3

cdr3_nt: TGTGCCAGCAGCCGACAGCCGATCTACGAGCAGTACTTC
cdr3_aa: CASSRQPIYEQYF
d_call: .
v_call: TRBV5-4
clone_size: many
j_call: TRBJ2-7

cdr3_nt: TGCGCCAGCAGCTTGTCCGGACAGGGATCTTCACCCCTCCACTTT
cdr3_aa: CASSLSGQGSSPLHF
d_call: TRBD1
v_call: TRBV5-1
clone_size: many
j_call: TRBJ1-6

cdr3_nt: TGCAGTGCTAGTACCCCTTGGGATACGCAGTATTTT
cdr3_aa: CSASTPWDTQYF
d_call: .
v_call: TRBV20-1
clone_size: many
j_call: TRBJ2-3

cdr3_nt: TGTGCCAGCAGTGGAGACACCGGGGAGCTGTTTTTT
cdr3_aa: CASSGDTGELFF
d_call: .
v_call: TRBV2
clone_size: .
j_call: TRBJ2-2

cdr3_nt: TGCGCCAGCAGCCAGGGGACTAGCGGGGTCGGCTCCTACAATGAGCAGTTCTTC
cdr3_aa: CASSQGTSGVGSYNEQFF
d_call: TRBD2
v_call: TRBV5-1
clone_size: many
j_call: TRBJ2-1

cdr3_nt: TGCAGTGCTGGTAGAACAGATACGCAGTATTTT
cdr3_aa: CSAGRTDTQYF
d_call: .
v_call: TRBV20-1
clone_size: many
j_call: TRBJ2-3

cdr3_nt: TGTGCCAGCAGCATCATCGGAGGGGGGACACACAATGAGCAGTTCTTC
cdr3_aa: CASSIIGGGTHNEQFF
d_call: .
v_call: TRBV7-9
clone_size: .
j_call: TRBJ2-1

cdr3_nt: TGTGCCAGCACCAGGACAGGGAGGGGAGATGGCTACACCTTC
cdr3_aa: CASTRTGRGDGYTF
d_call: TRBD1
v_call: TRBV12-3/TRBV12-4
clone_size: many
j_call: TRBJ1-2

cdr3_nt: TGTGCCAGCAGCTTAACCCGTTCTCAGCCCCAGCATTTT
cdr3_aa: CASSLTRSQPQHF
d_call: .
v_call: TRBV7-3
clone_size: many
j_call: TRBJ1-5

cdr3_nt: TGTGCCAGCAAAAGGACAGGGGGCCACGAGCAGTACTTC
cdr3_aa: CASKRTGGHEQYF
d_call: TRBD1
v_call: TRBV7-6
clone_size: many
j_call: TRBJ2-7

cdr3_nt: TGTGCCAGCAGCCCACTAACCGGAATGGGGACCCAGTACTTC
cdr3_aa: CASSPLTGMGTQYF
d_call: .
v_call: TRBV7-6
clone_size: .
j_call: TRBJ2-5

cdr3_nt: TGTGCCAGCAGTCGAGGGGTGGACAGGGGCTACGAGCAGTACTTC
cdr3_aa: CASSRGVDRGYEQYF
d_call: TRBD1
v_call: TRBV12-3/TRBV12-4
clone_size: .
j_call: TRBJ2-7

cdr3_nt: TGTGCCAGCAGTTTCGGGGCTGGGGATACGCAGTATTTT
cdr3_aa: CASSFGAGDTQYF
d_call: .
v_call: TRBV28
clone_size: many
j_call: TRBJ2-3

cdr3_nt: TGTGCCAGCACCGGAACGTCCGGCAGCACCGGGGAGCTGTTTTTT
cdr3_aa: CASTGTSGSTGELFF
d_call: .
v_call: TRBV6-1
clone_size: many
j_call: TRBJ2-2

cdr3_nt: TGCGCCAGCAGCTTCCAGGGGGCAAGCGGCTACACCTTC
cdr3_aa: CASSFQGASGYTF
d_call: TRBD1
v_call: TRBV5-1
clone_size: few
j_call: TRBJ1-2

cdr3_nt: TGTGCCAGCAGCCATGGGGGGCTCGGGGCCAACGTCCTGACTTTC
cdr3_aa: CASSHGGLGANVLTF
d_call: .
v_call: TRBV4-2
clone_size: .
j_call: TRBJ2-6

cdr3_nt: TGTGCCAGCTCCCTAAACCGACAGGTCCCCGGAGATACGCAGTATTTT
cdr3_aa: CASSLNRQVPGDTQYF
d_call: .
v_call: TRBV18
clone_size: many
j_call: TRBJ2-3

cdr3_nt: TGCGCCAGCAGCACCGGACAGTTCCGCACCGGGGAGCTGTTTTTT
cdr3_aa: CASSTGQFRTGELFF
d_call: .
v_call: TRBV5-1
clone_size: many
j_call: TRBJ2-2

cdr3_nt: TGTGCCAGCAGCTCCGGGGGTAGAGACAACATTCAGTACTTC
cdr3_aa: CASSSGGRDNIQYF
d_call: .
v_call: TRBV5-4
clone_size: .
j_call: TRBJ2-4

cdr3_nt: TGTGCCAGCAGCTCCCGGTTAGGGGCAGACACAGATACGCAGTATTTT
cdr3_aa: CASSSRLGADTDTQYF
d_call: .
v_call: TRBV3-1
clone_size: many
j_call: TRBJ2-3

cdr3_nt: TGTGCCACCAGCAGAGGCGGTACAGGGTCCTATCAGCCCCAGCATTTT
cdr3_aa: CATSRGGTGSYQPQHF
d_call: .
v_call: TRBV15
clone_size: few
j_call: TRBJ1-5

cdr3_nt: TGCAGCGTTGAAACGGGGGGCCTCTCTGGGGCCAACGTCCTGACTTTC
cdr3_aa: CSVETGGLSGANVLTF
d_call: .
v_call: TRBV29-1
clone_size: few
j_call: TRBJ2-6

cdr3_nt: TGTGCCAGCAGCTTGGCCAATAAGAGGAATACGCAGTATTTT
cdr3_aa: CASSLANKRNTQYF
d_call: .
v_call: TRBV5-8
clone_size: many
j_call: TRBJ2-3

cdr3_nt: TGCGCCAGCAGCTTTCGGGTGCTAACTGGAAACACCATATATTTT
cdr3_aa: CASSFRVLTGNTIYF
d_call: .
v_call: TRBV4-1
clone_size: many
j_call: TRBJ1-3